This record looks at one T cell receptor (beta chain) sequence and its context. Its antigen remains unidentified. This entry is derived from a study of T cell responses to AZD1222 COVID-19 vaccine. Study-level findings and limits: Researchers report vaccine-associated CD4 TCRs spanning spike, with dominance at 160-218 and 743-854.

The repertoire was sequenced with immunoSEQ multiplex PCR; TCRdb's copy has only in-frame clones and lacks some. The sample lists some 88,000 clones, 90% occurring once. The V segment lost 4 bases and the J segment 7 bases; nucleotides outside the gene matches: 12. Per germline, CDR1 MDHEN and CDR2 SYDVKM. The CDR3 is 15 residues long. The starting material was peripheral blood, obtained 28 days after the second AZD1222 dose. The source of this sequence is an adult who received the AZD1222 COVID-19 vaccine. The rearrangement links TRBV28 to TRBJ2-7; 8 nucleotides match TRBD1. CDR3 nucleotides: TGTGCCAGCAGTTATCCGGGGCAGGGGGCGAATGAGCAGTACTTC. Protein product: CASSYPGQGANEQYF.